The sequence of this T cell receptor (beta chain) was determined in a study of early T cells in non-severe SARS-CoV-2 infection. This clonotype was observed at least ten times. The antigen is undetermined. The CDR3 totals 13 residues. Trimming removed 7 bases at V and 3 bases at J, with 10 bases between. The study's findings and limits: Lookups in VDJdb leaned toward anti-spike CD8 responses and missed private and CD4 specificities.

The TCR library protocol was used to attach unique molecular identifiers. These identifiers were attached to individual cDNA molecules. TCRdb fed the 5' RACE reads into MiXCR, producing one record per CDR3 protein. This repertoire shows roughly 26,000 distinct CDR3 sequences, about 4% found once; its top ten account for around 6.2%. Sequenced sample: whole blood. The chain uses TRBV12-3 or TRBV12-4 and TRBJ1-5, with unresolved D. The sequence was collected from an adult who was a healthcare worker with PCR-confirmed SARS-CoV-2 infection or an uninfected control (not recorded which). CDR3 in amino acids: CASMEGTNQPQHF. CDR3 nucleotides: TGTGCCAGCATGGAGGGAACCAATCAGCCCCAGCATTTT.